This is a list of T cell receptor beta chains from one sample in a study of neurological immune-mediated disorders. TCRdb used MiXCR to reprocess the 5' RACE reads, holding one entry per CDR3 protein. The repertoire includes roughly 100,000 distinct CDR3 sequences, 9.5% to 14% of them detected once, and around 3.3% sits in the top ten. Sequencing used PBMCs. Source of these receptors: a female donor with HTLV-1-associated myelopathy (HAM/TSP). Both conserved end residues are part of each CDR3. D genes are given only for firm matches. Some rows mark clone size as missing; the rest say once, few, many or name a class of expanded clone.

d_gene: NA
v_gene: TRBV5-1
j_gene: TRBJ2-3
abundance: few
CDR3aa: CASSLSQGPDTQYF
CDR3nt: TGCGCCAGCAGCTTGAGTCAGGGCCCAGATACGCAGTATTTT

d_gene: NA
v_gene: TRBV6-1
j_gene: TRBJ2-5
abundance: many
CDR3aa: CASSEYNLLQETQYF
CDR3nt: TGTGCCAGCAGTGAATATAACCTGCTCCAAGAGACCCAGTACTTC

d_gene: NA
v_gene: TRBV20-1
j_gene: TRBJ1-5
abundance: many
CDR3aa: CSARYTGLGNQPQHF
CDR3nt: TGCAGTGCTAGATATACAGGGTTGGGGAATCAGCCCCAGCATTTT

d_gene: NA
v_gene: TRBV20-1
j_gene: TRBJ2-7
abundance: many
CDR3aa: CSASDAYEQYF
CDR3nt: TGCAGTGCTAGTGATGCCTACGAGCAGTACTTC

d_gene: NA
v_gene: TRBV20-1
j_gene: TRBJ2-1
abundance: NA
CDR3aa: CSARDKRDEQFF
CDR3nt: TGCAGTGCTAGAGATAAGAGGGATGAGCAGTTCTTC

d_gene: TRBD1
v_gene: TRBV3-1
j_gene: TRBJ2-7
abundance: many
CDR3aa: CASSQGTGGVYEQYF
CDR3nt: TGTGCCAGCAGCCAGGGGACAGGGGGCGTTTACGAGCAGTACTTC

d_gene: NA
v_gene: TRBV28
j_gene: TRBJ2-5
abundance: many
CDR3aa: CASSPGSGETQYF
CDR3nt: TGTGCCAGCAGTCCGGGGTCCGGGGAGACCCAGTACTTC

d_gene: NA
v_gene: TRBV19
j_gene: TRBJ2-6
abundance: NA
CDR3aa: CASNGRGREANVLTF
CDR3nt: TGTGCCAGTAACGGTCGGGGGCGCGAGGCCAACGTCCTGACTTTC

d_gene: NA
v_gene: TRBV15
j_gene: TRBJ2-7
abundance: many
CDR3aa: CATSRDSYDEQYF
CDR3nt: TGTGCCACCAGCAGAGATTCTTACGACGAGCAGTACTTC

d_gene: NA
v_gene: TRBV5-1
j_gene: TRBJ2-3
abundance: many
CDR3aa: CASSLASPTAPSTDTQYF
CDR3nt: TGCGCCAGCAGCTTGGCCTCGCCCACGGCGCCTAGCACAGATACGCAGTATTTT